This T cell receptor beta chain was profiled in a study of response to subunit inactivated influenza vaccine. Many counts were recorded for this clonotype. CDR1 is SGHRS and CDR2 is YFSETQ in the germline V gene. V lost 4 bases, J lost 5 bases, and 13 bases lay in between. The CDR3 extends over 14 amino acids. TCRdb used MiXCR to reprocess the RT-PCR reads, holding one entry per CDR3 protein. This table holds 150,000 to 200,000 distinct CDR3 sequences, about 12% found once. The same specimen was also included in a second study, on T cells expressing NK-cell markers. That source notes: Synthesis of TCR beta cDNA relied on 5'RACE template switching carrying UMIs. These clonotypes additionally ranked first within the CD3+CD56-NKG2C+ fraction of a few donors.

The sample here was CD8+ T cells sorted from PBMCs, taken less than 13 days after vaccination. V is TRBV5-1 and J is TRBJ2-1; D call uncertain. The TCR originated in a man aged 50-59 years who received an inactivated influenza vaccine. In nucleotides, the CDR3 is TGCGCCAGCAGCAATCCGGGCCAGCACAATGAGCAGTTCTTC. Protein sequence: CASSNPGQHNEQFF.